These T cell receptor beta chains were read from a single sample in a study of immune heterogeneity within non-small cell lung tumors. TCRdb recomputed calls from the multiplex PCR reads with MiXCR, one row per CDR3 protein. The sample includes 20,000 to 25,000 distinct CDR3 sequences, roughly 30% of them seen just once. The specimen was lung tumor tissue. The receptors derive from a man aged 35-49 years with non-small cell lung cancer. Each CDR3 is given with its conserved first and last residue. D genes are given only for firm matches. Expanded clones get a size class; other rows say once, few or many, or leave the size out.

clone size	D gene	V gene	CDR3 length	J gene	CDR3 protein	CDR3 DNA
few	TRBD2	TRBV20-1	15	TRBJ2-7	CSATRTSGRTYEQYF	TGCAGTGCTACCCGGACTAGCGGGAGAACATACGAGCAGTACTTC
many	TRBD2	TRBV20-1	15	TRBJ2-7	CSARGGGAGSYEQYF	TGCAGTGCTAGGGGGGGGGGAGCGGGCTCCTACGAGCAGTACTTC
few	.	TRBV7-9	15	TRBJ1-4	CASSRSLTAVEKLFF	TGTGCCAGCAGCCGATCACTCACCGCAGTTGAAAAACTGTTTTTT
.	.	TRBV12-3/TRBV12-4	13	TRBJ1-1	CASSSGVNTEAFF	TGTGCCAGCAGTTCAGGGGTGAACACTGAAGCTTTCTTT
many	TRBD1	TRBV18	15	TRBJ2-7	CASSRGQGALYEQYF	TGTGCCAGCTCACGTGGACAGGGGGCACTCTACGAGCAGTACTTC
medium-sized	.	TRBV4-1	14	TRBJ2-7	CASSPSTTRNEQYF	TGCGCCAGCAGCCCGAGCACTACGCGGAACGAGCAGTACTTC
many	.	TRBV10-3	15	TRBJ2-3	CATRRRGDSTDTQYF	TGTGCCACCCGCCGCAGGGGGGATAGCACAGATACGCAGTATTTT
many	.	TRBV6-1	13	TRBJ1-2	CASRDTLNYGYTF	TGTGCCAGCAGGGACACACTAAACTATGGCTACACCTTC
many	.	TRBV20-1	11	TRBJ2-3	CSVGRIDTQYF	TGCAGTGTCGGGCGGATAGATACGCAGTATTTT
medium-sized	.	TRBV11-2	12	TRBJ2-7	CASSLVQDEQYF	TGTGCCAGCAGCTTAGTACAGGACGAGCAGTACTTC
many	.	TRBV6-6	14	TRBJ1-2	CASSYSQGSAGYTF	TGTGCCAGCAGTTACTCGCAGGGTTCGGCTGGCTACACCTTC
few	.	TRBV3-1	14	TRBJ2-1	CASSQSDSLLKQFF	TGTGCCAGCAGCCAATCTGACAGTCTATTGAAGCAGTTCTTC
few	TRBD2	TRBV9	16	TRBJ2-1	CASSVERGLAGNEQFF	TGTGCCAGCAGCGTAGAGCGAGGACTAGCGGGCAATGAGCAGTTCTTC
.	.	TRBV28	14	TRBJ2-7	CASSFPWTFYEQYF	TGTGCCAGCAGTTTTCCCTGGACTTTCTACGAGCAGTACTTC
few	.	TRBV6-5	15	TRBJ1-6	CASSLKQLQRGPLHF	TGTGCCAGCAGCCTAAAGCAACTCCAGAGGGGACCCCTCCACTTT
many	TRBD1	TRBV4-2	15	TRBJ1-1	CASSQTTGIETEAFF	TGTGCCAGCAGCCAAACGACAGGGATTGAGACTGAAGCTTTCTTT
few	.	TRBV2	10	TRBJ2-1	CASENNEQFF	TGTGCCAGCGAGAACAATGAGCAGTTCTTC
.	TRBD1	TRBV20-1	13	TRBJ2-1	CSGIDQGVGEQFF	TGCAGTGGAATAGACCAGGGGGTCGGGGAGCAGTTCTTC
many	TRBD2	TRBV9	15	TRBJ2-1	CASSVVASGYNEQFF	TGTGCCAGCAGCGTAGTGGCTAGCGGATACAATGAGCAGTTCTTC
few	.	TRBV11-3	13	TRBJ2-3	CASSSQPTDTQYF	TGTGCCAGCAGCTCTCAACCCACAGATACGCAGTATTTT
.	.	TRBV20-1	18	TRBJ2-2	CSARVSGRGQKRTGELFF	TGCAGTGCTAGAGTATCGGGGAGGGGACAGAAGCGTACCGGGGAGCTGTTTTTT
many	.	TRBV9	16	TRBJ2-3	CASSVLTGTPTDTQYF	TGTGCCAGCAGCGTACTTACCGGGACCCCGACAGATACGCAGTATTTT
many	.	TRBV2	13	TRBJ1-2	CASSLQVSYGYTF	TGTGCCAGCAGTCTACAGGTATCCTATGGCTACACCTTC
few	.	TRBV12-3/TRBV12-4	14	TRBJ1-5	CASSWTGRNQPQHF	TGTGCCAGCAGCTGGACGGGCCGCAATCAGCCCCAGCATTTT
.	.	TRBV20-1	13	TRBJ1-1	CSARLPTGLEAFF	TGCAGTGCTAGACTACCGACAGGCCTTGAAGCTTTCTTT
many	.	TRBV6-2/TRBV6-3	15	TRBJ2-1	CASTSHYPPYNEQFF	TGTGCCAGCACTTCCCATTACCCCCCCTACAATGAGCAGTTCTTC
many	.	TRBV5-1	13	TRBJ1-5	CASSLGVNQPQHF	TGCGCCAGCAGCTTGGGAGTAAATCAGCCCCAGCATTTT
.	.	TRBV19	13	TRBJ1-1	CASITPGSTEAFF	TGTGCCAGTATCACTCCAGGGAGCACTGAAGCTTTCTTT
.	.	TRBV20-1	13	TRBJ2-2	CSVGGSNTGELFF	TGCAGTGTGGGCGGATCTAACACCGGGGAGCTGTTTTTT
medium-sized	.	TRBV6-1	14	TRBJ2-7	CASSTLAGPYEQYF	TGTGCCAGCAGCACGTTGGCGGGACCCTACGAGCAGTACTTC